These T cell receptor beta chains were read from a single sample in a study of blood T cell repertoires in COVID-19. Profiling relied on immunoSEQ multiplex PCR, and the TCRdb table lists in-frame clones only, not all of them. The sample carries 350,000 to 450,000 clones, about four fifths recorded once. Material for sequencing was PBMCs or T cells enriched from blood (not recorded which). The receptors were gathered from a woman aged 45 to 65 who had recovered from COVID-19. Both conserved end residues are part of each CDR3. The order of the fields is V gene, D gene, CDR3 length, J gene, clone size, CDR3 DNA, CDR3 protein. A D gene is named only where the DNA matches it firmly. Size tells how often a clone was seen (once, few, many) or the class of an expanded clone, and some rows leave it out.

TRBV12-3/TRBV12-4	TRBD1	13	TRBJ1-2	-	TGTGCCAGCAGTAGGGGACAGGGTTCTGGCTACACCTTC	CASSRGQGSGYTF
TRBV6-6	-	12	TRBJ1-1	once	TGTGCCAGCAGTTACACCCAGGGAGGACCTTTCTTT	CASSYTQGGPFF
TRBV18	TRBD1	15	TRBJ2-6	-	TGTGCCAGCTCACCCGACAGGGCTGGGGCCAACGTCCTGACTTTC	CASSPDRAGANVLTF
TRBV6-2/TRBV6-3	-	15	TRBJ1-2	-	TGTGCCAGCAGTTACGGTGACAGCCAGTCCTATGGCTACACCTTC	CASSYGDSQSYGYTF
TRBV30	TRBD1	13	TRBJ1-2	once	TGTGCCTGGGGAATACAGGGGGCCGGTGGCTACACCTTC	CAWGIQGAGGYTF
TRBV3-1/TRBV3-2	TRBD1	15	TRBJ1-1	-	TGTGCCAGCAGCCCCCGACAGGGGGCGAACACTGAAGCTTTCTTT	CASSPRQGANTEAFF
TRBV15	-	15	TRBJ1-2	-	TGTGCCACCAGCAGAGATAGAGACTATAACTATGGCTACACCTTC	CATSRDRDYNYGYTF
TRBV19	-	11	TRBJ1-1	-	TGTGCCAGTAGTATTAACTCTGAAGCTTTCTTT	CASSINSEAFF
TRBV5-6	-	15	TRBJ1-5	-	TGTGCCAGCAGCCCGGGCCAGGGTAGCAATCAGCCCCAGCATTTT	CASSPGQGSNQPQHF
TRBV7-8	TRBD2	16	TRBJ2-7	-	TGTGCCAGCAGCTCTTACTCCGGGACTAGCGGCTACGAGCAGTACTTC	CASSSYSGTSGYEQYF
TRBV7-8	-	16	TRBJ2-7	-	TGTGCCAGCAGCGCACAGCTGGGGAGGCCTCTCTACGAGCAGTACTTC	CASSAQLGRPLYEQYF
TRBV2	-	13	TRBJ2-3	-	TGTGCCAGCAGTGCTCCCAGCACAGATACGCAGTATTTT	CASSAPSTDTQYF
TRBV5-1	-	14	TRBJ2-7	once	TGCGCCAGCAGCTTGGTAGGGGCCCAGGTCGAGCAGTACTTC	CASSLVGAQVEQYF
TRBV7-9	-	15	TRBJ2-1	once	TGTGCCAGCAGCGCAGACACTTCCTTCTACAATGAGCAGTTCTTC	CASSADTSFYNEQFF
TRBV12-5	TRBD1	13	TRBJ2-3	-	TGTGCTAGTGGAAGGACAGGGTTAGATACGCAGTATTTT	CASGRTGLDTQYF
TRBV7-9	-	13	TRBJ2-1	-	TGTGCCAGCAGCTCCCAGGGAATCGGTGAGCAGTTCTTC	CASSSQGIGEQFF
TRBV27	-	15	TRBJ1-2	-	TGTGCCAGCAGTTTAACGCCCACAGGGCGATATGGCTACACCTTC	CASSLTPTGRYGYTF
TRBV19	-	18	TRBJ1-4	once	TGTGCCAGTAGCCCCGGGTGGAGGAGCAGAGCAACTAATGAAAAACTGTTTTTT	CASSPGWRSRATNEKLFF
TRBV6-1	-	13	TRBJ2-5	-	TGTGCCAGCAGTGAAACGGAGTCGAAGACCCAGTACTTC	CASSETESKTQYF
TRBV10-3	-	15	TRBJ1-2	-	TGTGCCATCAGTGAGTCGCACGGACTATCCTATGGCTACACCTTC	CAISESHGLSYGYTF
TRBV4-1	TRBD1	13	TRBJ1-4	few	TGCGCCAGCGTGGGACAGATGAATGAAAAACTGTTTTTT	CASVGQMNEKLFF
TRBV7-8	-	16	TRBJ1-2	-	TGTGCCAGCAGCTATAATCCGGGACTGGGCCCTTGGGGCTACACCTTC	CASSYNPGLGPWGYTF
TRBV5-1	-	11	TRBJ2-1	-	TGCGCCAGCAGCTTGGGGATTCGGGAGTTCTTC	CASSLGIREFF
TRBV6-1	-	14	TRBJ2-7	-	TGTGCCAGCAGTGATGGAGGCGGCGCCTACGAGCAGTACTTC	CASSDGGGAYEQYF
TRBV27	-	12	TRBJ1-2	-	TGTGCCAGCAGTTCAGGAAACTATGGCTACACCTTC	CASSSGNYGYTF
TRBV6-2/TRBV6-3	-	17	TRBJ1-2	few	TGTGCCAGCAGTCAGACTATTTTGGATACCACTGCCTATGGCTACACCTTC	CASSQTILDTTAYGYTF
TRBV28	-	14	TRBJ1-1	-	TGTGCCAGCAGCCGGGGGGCGGGAAGCGCTGAAGCTTTCTTT	CASSRGAGSAEAFF
TRBV18	-	14	TRBJ1-3	-	TGTGCCAGCTCACCAGACAGCTCTGGAAACACCATATATTTT	CASSPDSSGNTIYF